This passage covers 5 T cell receptor beta chains from one sample sequenced in a study of graft-versus-host responses after intestinal transplantation. The table came from immunoSEQ multiplex PCR; TCRdb's copy has only in-frame clones and leaves some out. The repertoire consists of 37,000 or so clones, with roughly 87% occurring once and the leading ten covering over 15%. Processing was applied to graft tissue in order to liberate intraepithelial and lamina propria lymphocytes. The starting material was ileum tissue, obtained around 200 days after intestinal transplant. The receptors originated from a human patient who received an intestinal transplant, so some T cells may come from the graft donor.

This clone has only one observation. The genes are TRBV16 and TRBJ1-6, with D perhaps matching TRBD1 (6 bases). The germline V gene has CDR1 KGHSY and CDR2 FQNENV. Trimming stripped 4 bases from V and 7 bases from J, with 17 bases between. The CDR3 spans 16 residues. The CDR3 sequence: CASSPIQQGWNSPLHF. The CDR3 coding sequence is TGTGCCAGCAGCCCGATCCAACAGGGCTGGAATTCACCCCTCCACTTT.

The chain uses TRBV29-1 and TRBJ1-1, with a tentative D call TRBD1 (6 bases). This CDR3 has 14 amino acids. With 5 bases removed from V and 4 bases from J, the gap between germline ends came to 17 bases. Germline CDR1 is SQVTM and CDR2 is ANQGSEA. CDR3 sequence (DNA): TGCAGCGTTAGGATTGGGGGGGCGGGCACTGAAGCTTTCTTT. Its translation is CSVRIGGAGTEAFF.

The rearrangement joins TRBV2 to TRBJ1-1; 11 bases match TRBD1. V lost 4 bases to trimming and J lost 11 bases; unmatched junction nucleotides: 6. The CDR3 length is 13 residues. Germline values: CDR1 SNHLY, CDR2 FYNNEI. CDR3 nucleotides: TGTGCCAGCAGTGTGGGGACAGGGGGTCATGCTTTCTTT. Its translation: CASSVGTGGHAFF.

The chain recombines TRBV4-2 with TRBJ1-5; no clear D. CDR1 and CDR2 from the germline V gene are LGHNA and YNFKEQ. The V end was cut by 3 bases, the J end by 7 bases, with 13 bases between. The CDR3 is made up of 14 amino acids. As DNA, the CDR3 is TGTGCCAGCAGCCATTATGAGTTGAGCCAGCCCCAGCATTTT. Encoded protein: CASSHYELSQPQHF.

This chain links TRBV2 with TRBJ2-2, with D perhaps TRBD1 (7 bases). CDR3 length equals 13 residues. V lost 3 bases and J lost 6, with 8 bases in between. Germline values: CDR1 SNHLY, CDR2 FYNNEI. As DNA, the CDR3 is TGTGCCAGCAGTGACAGGGGGGCCGGGGAGCTGTTTTTT. Translated, it gives CASSDRGAGELFF.